This T cell receptor (beta chain) was profiled in a study of cytomegalovirus exposure and HLA in healthy donors. General study results and limits: TCR clusters originating in the first cohort tended to co-occur in the 120 validation repertoires, according to a later analysis. There were about 160 TCR beta chains listed as cytomegalovirus-associated.

Points on this clone: What it binds is unknown.

The CDR3 has 14 residues. The J segment lost 8 bases and the V segment lost 0 bases, leaving 2 bases of the junction unmatched. Looked up from germline, CDR1 is SGHRS and CDR2 is YFSETQ. The protocol was immunoSEQ multiplex PCR, while the TCRdb copy is restricted to in-frame clones and leaves out a portion. The sample has about 71,000 clones, approximately 94% seen once. The chain employs TRBV5-1 and TRBJ1-4, with TRBD1 matching over 9 bases. This clonotype originated in a woman between 18 and 30 years old in good health and CMV-seronegative. The sequencing input was PBMCs. The CDR3 loop reads CASSLGQGGEKLFF. CDR3 in DNA: TGCGCCAGCAGCTTGGGACAGGGGGGAGAAAAACTGTTTTTT.